These T cell receptor beta chains were read from a single sample in a study of cytomegalovirus exposure and HLA in healthy donors. Libraries were prepared by immunoSEQ multiplex PCR; TCRdb keeps only in-frame clonotypes and omits some of them. Among some 140,000 clones listed, around four fifths were seen once. The material sequenced was PBMCs. These receptors were obtained from a man aged 30 to 39 in good health and CMV-seropositive. The CDR3 runs from the conserved cysteine through the conserved F or W. The order of the fields is clone size, CDR3 length, V gene, D gene, J gene, CDR3 protein, CDR3 DNA. A D gene is named only where the DNA matches it firmly. Clone size appears in some rows only: once, few, many, or a class for an expanded clone.

>.|12|TRBV7-3|.|TRBJ2-7
CASSPSSYEQYF
TGTGCCAGCAGCCCGAGCTCCTACGAGCAGTACTTC
>.|12|TRBV4-2|TRBD2|TRBJ2-7
CASSGSRYEQYF
TGTGCCAGTAGCGGGAGCAGGTACGAGCAGTACTTC
>.|16|TRBV7-2|TRBD2|TRBJ2-3
CASSLFSGGPTDTQYF
TGTGCCAGCAGCTTATTTAGCGGGGGTCCCACAGATACGCAGTATTTT
>.|15|TRBV6-1|TRBD1|TRBJ1-1
CASSGRQGVIKDAFF
TGTGCCAGCAGTGGGAGACAGGGGGTAATAAAAGATGCTTTCTTT
>.|14|TRBV10-3|TRBD1|TRBJ2-7
CAISESKTGSEQYF
TGTGCCATCAGTGAGTCTAAGACAGGGAGCGAGCAGTACTTC
>.|13|TRBV11-3|.|TRBJ2-1
CASSLALTSGQFF
TGTGCCAGCAGCTTAGCCCTAACTAGTGGGCAGTTCTTC
>few|17|TRBV5-1|TRBD2|TRBJ2-1
CASSITSGGSSYNEQFF
TGCGCCAGCAGCATAACTAGCGGGGGCTCCTCCTACAATGAGCAGTTCTTC
>.|17|TRBV11-2|TRBD1|TRBJ1-1
CASSPGTGGAWDTEAFF
TGTGCCAGCAGCCCCGGGACAGGGGGCGCTTGGGACACTGAAGCTTTCTTT
>.|14|TRBV19|TRBD1|TRBJ2-5
CASSIGQGRETQYF
TGTGCCAGTAGTATAGGACAGGGCCGGGAGACCCAGTACTTC
>few|14|TRBV30|.|TRBJ1-1
CAWSIAGGNTEAFF
TGTGCCTGGAGTATTGCGGGGGGGAACACTGAAGCTTTCTTT
>few|18|TRBV10-3|.|TRBJ1-3
CAISDFPPDSWAGNTIYF
TGTGCCATCAGTGATTTTCCACCAGACAGCTGGGCTGGAAACACCATATATTTT
>.|17|TRBV28|.|TRBJ2-3
CASSPFSGEPSTDTQYF
TGTGCCAGCAGCCCCTTTAGCGGAGAACCTAGCACAGATACGCAGTATTTT
>few|12|TRBV27|.|TRBJ1-5
CASSISNQPQHF
TGTGCCAGCAGTATAAGCAATCAGCCCCAGCATTTT
>.|18|TRBV6-4|TRBD2|TRBJ2-7
CASSDSTSGRVGPYEQYF
TGTGCCAGCAGTGACTCGACTAGCGGGAGAGTGGGCCCCTACGAGCAGTACTTC
>.|14|TRBV18|TRBD2|TRBJ2-1
CASLLGGSIDEQFF
TGTGCCAGCTTGTTAGGCGGGAGTATCGATGAGCAGTTCTTC
>.|15|TRBV7-2|TRBD1|TRBJ1-5
CASSADRGDVQPQHF
TGTGCCAGCAGCGCTGACAGGGGGGACGTTCAGCCCCAGCATTTT
>.|14|TRBV7-2|TRBD1|TRBJ1-4
CASSWTGADEKLFF
TGTGCCAGCAGCTGGACAGGGGCGGATGAAAAACTGTTTTTT
>.|15|TRBV5-1|TRBD2|TRBJ2-3
CASSRTSESTDTQYF
TGCGCCAGCAGCAGGACTAGCGAGAGCACAGATACGCAGTATTTT
>.|16|TRBV5-1|TRBD1|TRBJ2-2
CASSLHRGSNTGELFF
TGCGCCAGCAGCTTACACAGGGGGTCGAACACCGGGGAGCTGTTTTTT
>.|11|TRBV20-1|.|TRBJ2-1
CSARTGDEQFF
TGCAGTGCTAGAACCGGGGATGAGCAGTTCTTC
>few|17|TRBV7-3|TRBD1|TRBJ2-7
CASSSVAGQEGSYEQYF
TGTGCCAGCAGCTCGGTAGCCGGACAGGAAGGCTCCTACGAGCAGTACTTC
>.|14|TRBV5-1|.|TRBJ2-2
CASSRAGRGGELFF
TGCGCCAGCAGCCGTGCGGGGCGGGGCGGGGAGCTGTTTTTT
>.|14|TRBV30|TRBD2|TRBJ2-1
CAWSNGRSSDEQFF
TGTGCCTGGAGCAACGGGAGGAGCTCGGATGAGCAGTTCTTC
>.|14|TRBV18|TRBD1|TRBJ2-7
CASSPGTGMYEQYF
TGTGCCAGCTCACCCGGGACAGGGATGTACGAGCAGTACTTC
>.|14|TRBV2|.|TRBJ2-7
CASRSGSSSYEQYF
TGTGCCTCCCGGAGCGGGTCTAGCTCCTACGAGCAGTACTTC
>.|17|TRBV7-6|TRBD2|TRBJ2-1
CASSVGTSGGHYNEQFF
TGTGCCAGCAGCGTGGGGACTAGCGGGGGGCACTACAATGAGCAGTTCTTC
>.|14|TRBV5-4|.|TRBJ1-1
CASSPTGGDTEAFF
TGTGCCAGCAGCCCCACGGGGGGGGACACTGAAGCTTTCTTT
>once|15|TRBV5-1|.|TRBJ1-1
CASSLGLGVNTEAFF
TGCGCCAGCAGCTTGGGATTGGGCGTGAACACTGAAGCTTTCTTT
>.|13|TRBV7-2|.|TRBJ1-1
CASSGGLNTEAFF
TGTGCCAGCAGCGGGGGCTTGAACACTGAAGCTTTCTTT
>.|15|TRBV4-2|TRBD2|TRBJ2-5
CASSNWQRELETQYF
TGTGCCAGCAGTAACTGGCAGCGGGAGTTGGAGACCCAGTACTTC
>.|16|TRBV19|TRBD1|TRBJ1-5
CASSPRTGRGNQPQHF
TGTGCCAGTAGTCCGAGGACAGGTAGAGGCAATCAGCCCCAGCATTTT
>.|16|TRBV15|.|TRBJ1-1
CATSRDPTGPNTEAFF
TGTGCCACCAGCAGAGATCCGACAGGCCCGAACACTGAAGCTTTCTTT
>.|13|TRBV7-2|.|TRBJ1-2
CASSSFSGSGYTF
TGTGCCAGCAGCTCCTTCTCGGGGAGCGGCTACACCTTC
>.|14|TRBV4-3|.|TRBJ1-6
CASSQGYRHSPLHF
TGCGCCAGCAGCCAAGGGTACAGACATTCACCCCTCCACTTT
>.|17|TRBV5-6|TRBD1|TRBJ1-5
CASSPARNRGSNQPQHF
TGTGCCAGCAGCCCCGCGAGAAACAGGGGGAGCAATCAGCCCCAGCATTTT
>.|15|TRBV28|.|TRBJ2-1
CASSVETIGYNEQFF
TGTGCCAGCAGTGTAGAGACTATCGGATACAATGAGCAGTTCTTC
>few|13|TRBV18|.|TRBJ1-6
CASFDGGDSPLHF
TGTGCCAGCTTCGACGGCGGGGATTCACCCCTCCACTTT
>once|14|TRBV2|TRBD2|TRBJ2-7
CASVRREGLEEQYF
TGTGCCAGCGTCCGGCGGGAGGGCCTCGAGGAGCAGTACTTC
>.|15|TRBV7-2|TRBD2|TRBJ2-7
CASSETSGRNYEQYF
TGTGCCAGCAGCGAAACTAGCGGGAGGAACTACGAGCAGTACTTC
>.|17|TRBV29-1|TRBD2|TRBJ2-3
CSVSPPYPSGRTDTQYF
TGCAGCGTCTCTCCTCCCTACCCTAGCGGGAGAACAGATACGCAGTATTTT
>.|17|TRBV4-2|TRBD1|TRBJ1-6
CASSQVETGGYNSPLHF
TGTGCCAGCAGCCAAGTGGAGACAGGGGGCTATAATTCACCCCTCCACTTT
>.|14|TRBV25-1|.|TRBJ1-2
CASSDRGPLEGYTF
TGTGCCAGCAGTGACCGAGGCCCTCTGGAGGGCTACACCTTC
>.|16|TRBV9|.|TRBJ2-3
CASSSNTRALRDTQYF
TGTGCCAGCAGCTCGAATACGAGAGCCCTGCGGGATACGCAGTATTTT
>.|14|TRBV7-8|TRBD1|TRBJ1-2
CASSSREGQYGYTF
TGTGCCAGCAGCTCCCGAGAGGGACAGTATGGCTACACCTTC
>.|14|TRBV7-2|TRBD1|TRBJ2-7
CASSQQGVPYEQYF
TGTGCCAGCAGCCAACAGGGGGTCCCCTACGAGCAGTACTTC
>.|16|TRBV15|TRBD1|TRBJ2-1
CATSSPGGPRYNEQFF
TGTGCCACCAGCAGTCCAGGGGGTCCTCGTTACAATGAGCAGTTCTTC
>.|14|TRBV14|TRBD1|TRBJ2-5
CASSRRGKVETQYF
TGTGCCAGCAGCCGCAGGGGGAAGGTAGAGACCCAGTACTTC
>.|16|TRBV11-1|TRBD1|TRBJ2-3
CASLRGGPTSTDTQYF
TGTGCCAGCCTGCGAGGGGGCCCTACTAGCACAGATACGCAGTATTTT
>.|16|TRBV18|.|TRBJ2-3
CASSPVPSGDRDTQYF
TGTGCCAGCTCACCAGTCCCTAGCGGTGACAGGGATACGCAGTATTTT
>.|13|TRBV5-6|.|TRBJ2-7
CASSFSGGAEQYF
TGTGCCAGCAGCTTCTCGGGGGGCGCCGAGCAGTACTTC
>.|14|TRBV7-6|.|TRBJ2-2
CASSKIGFTGELFF
TGTGCCAGCAGCAAAATCGGGTTTACCGGGGAGCTGTTTTTT
>once|12|TRBV2|.|TRBJ2-1
CASSAGVWEQFF
TGTGCCAGCAGTGCAGGGGTATGGGAGCAGTTCTTC
>.|16|TRBV9|TRBD1|TRBJ1-1
CASSPRAGTENTEAFF
TGTGCCAGCAGCCCACGCGCCGGGACAGAGAACACTGAAGCTTTCTTT
>.|14|TRBV9|.|TRBJ1-1
CASSFVSQYTEAFF
TGTGCCAGCAGCTTCGTATCCCAGTACACTGAAGCTTTCTTT
>.|12|TRBV6-1|.|TRBJ2-7
CASSENTGEQYF
TGTGCCAGCAGTGAAAATACGGGGGAGCAGTACTTC